This passage covers 11 T cell receptor beta chains from one sample sequenced in a study of graft-versus-host responses after intestinal transplantation. Some clones are missing from TCRdb's copy, which holds only in-frame ones; the method was immunoSEQ multiplex PCR. This table has tens of thousands of clones, roughly nine tenths appearing once. Their antigen targets remain unknown. Sample: unstimulated CD4+ T cells sorted from spleen or lymph node cells, taken before intestinal transplant. The receptors here all came from a human donor who received an intestinal transplant.

The rearrangement uses TRBV28 and TRBJ2-4; D is perhaps TRBD2 (6 bases). This CDR3 contains 15 residues. Germline V lookup: CDR1 MDHEN, CDR2 SYDVKM. The germline V and J ends were trimmed by 6 bases and 0 bases, with 12 bases remaining between them. The CDR3 is CASSPGSLAKNIQYF. The DNA of the CDR3 is TGTGCCAGCAGCCCCGGGAGTCTAGCCAAAAACATTCAGTACTTC.

The rearrangement links TRBV30 to TRBJ1-1; unclear D gene. The ends were cut back, 0 bases at V and 1 base at J, with 6 bases in the middle. The CDR3 totals 13 residues. Germline CDR1 is GTSNPN and CDR2 is SVGIG (reference sequence). CDR3 sequence: CAWSVNGNTEAFF. CDR3 nucleotides: TGTGCCTGGAGTGTAAACGGGAACACTGAAGCTTTCTTT. Supplemented by reference TRBV30 and TRBJ1-1, the full variable domain reads SQTIHQWPATLVQPVGSPLSLECTVEGTSNPNLYWYRQAAGRGLQLLFYSVGIGQISSEVPQNLSASRPQDRQFILSSKKLLLSDSGFYLCAWSVNGNTEAFFGQGTRLTVV.

CDR3 coding DNA: TGTGCCAGCAGCTTAGAAGCTTTTGTGCTAGCGGGACCTTCCGAGCAGTACTTC. This gives the protein CASSLEAFVLAGPSEQYF. The chain is built from TRBV7-9 and TRBJ2-7; the match to TRBD2 covers 9 bases. There are 18 residues in the CDR3. With 1 base clipped from V and 6 bases from J, the junction kept 16 bases outside the gene matches. Germline lookup yields CDR1 SEHNR and CDR2 FQNEAQ (reference sequence).

V and J are TRBV6-4 and TRBJ2-1; TRBD1 agrees at 9 bases. This CDR3 contains 15 residues. Germline values: CDR1 MRHNA, CDR2 SNTAGT. The J segment lost 8 bases and the V segment lost 7 bases, leaving 12 bases of the junction unmatched. CDR3 coding DNA: TGTGCCAGCACCCGCAGGGACAGGGATTTCTATGAGCAGTTCTTC. It encodes CASTRRDRDFYEQFF.

V usage is TRBV18 and J usage is TRBJ2-7, with TRBD1 matching 10 bases. V dropped 3 bases and J dropped 6; count of bases not matched to a gene: 14. CDR1 is KGHSH and CDR2 is LQKENI in the germline V gene. This CDR3 has 17 amino acids. The CDR3 here is CASSPSWAGTGAAEQYF. CDR3 in DNA: TGTGCCAGCTCACCCTCCTGGGCCGGGACAGGGGCGGCCGAGCAGTACTTC.

CDR3 DNA: TGTGCCAGCAGCGAGACAGTACGTGAGCAGTACTTC. This sequence encodes CASSETVREQYF. The rearrangement links TRBV7-9 to TRBJ2-7; weak D call: TRBD1 (5 bases). V was trimmed by 5 bases and J by 7 bases, leaving 12 bases between them. This CDR3 has 12 amino acids. CDR1 and CDR2 from the germline V gene are SEHNR and FQNEAQ (reference sequence).

The chain links TRBV6-1 to TRBJ2-1; 8 bases agree with TRBD2. CDR3 length: 13 residues. Germline V gene lookup returns CDR1 MNHNS and CDR2 SASEGT. The J segment lost 5 bases and the V segment lost 7 bases, leaving 4 bases of the junction unmatched. CDR3 DNA: TGTGCCAGCAAACAACTAGCGGACAATGAGCAGTTCTTC. Residues: CASKQLADNEQFF.

The chain recombines TRBV28 with TRBJ1-2, with 8 positions matching TRBD1. The germline gives CDR1 MDHEN, CDR2 SYDVKM. This CDR3 contains 15 residues. Trimming took 7 bases from V and 7 from J; bases not matched to a gene: 14. Written as DNA, the CDR3 is TGTGCCAGCATTTCCTCGGACAGGGCCCTTGGTGGCTACACCTTC. Residues: CASISSDRALGGYTF.

This sequence joins TRBV6-1 and TRBJ2-2; D uncertain. Trimming removed 5 bases at V and 2 bases at J, with 3 bases between. CDR1 MNHNS and CDR2 SASEGT come from the germline V gene. The CDR3 covers 12 residues. CDR3 DNA: TGTGCCAGCAGTTATAACACCGGGGAGCTGTTTTTT. Amino acid sequence: CASSYNTGELFF.

The V and J genes are TRBV28 and TRBJ2-7, with 9 bases that match TRBD1. CDR3 size: 15 residues. The J segment lost 2 bases and the V segment lost 6 bases, leaving 8 bases of the junction unmatched. Germline V gives CDR1 MDHEN, CDR2 SYDVKM. DNA of the CDR3: TGTGCCAGCAGGTTAGTCCGGACAGGGGCCTACGAGCAGTACTTC. It specifies CASRLVRTGAYEQYF.

The rearrangement uses TRBV5-6 and TRBJ1-4; D uncertain. CDR1 and CDR2 (germline): SGHDT, YYEEEE. The CDR3 runs to 15 residues. The ends were cut back, 3 bases at V and 0 bases at J, with 9 bases in the middle. In nucleotides, the CDR3 is TGTGCCAGCAGCTGGACTCCTGCAACTAATGAAAAACTGTTTTTT. It translates to CASSWTPATNEKLFF.